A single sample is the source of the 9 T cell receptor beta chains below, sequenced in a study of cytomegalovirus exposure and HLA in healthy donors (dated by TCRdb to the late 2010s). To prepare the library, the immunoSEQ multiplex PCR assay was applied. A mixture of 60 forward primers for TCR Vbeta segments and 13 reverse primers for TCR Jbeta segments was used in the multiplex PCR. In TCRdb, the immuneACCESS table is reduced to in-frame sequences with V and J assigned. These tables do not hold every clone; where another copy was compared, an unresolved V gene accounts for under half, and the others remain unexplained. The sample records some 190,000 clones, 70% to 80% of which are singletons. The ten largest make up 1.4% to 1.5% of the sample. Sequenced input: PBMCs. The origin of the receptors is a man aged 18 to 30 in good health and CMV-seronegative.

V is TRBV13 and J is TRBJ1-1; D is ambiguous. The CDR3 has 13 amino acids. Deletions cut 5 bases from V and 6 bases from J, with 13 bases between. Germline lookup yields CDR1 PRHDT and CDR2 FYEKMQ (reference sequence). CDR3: CASSVQGSAEAFF. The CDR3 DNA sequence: TGTGCCAGCAGCGTCCAAGGGAGTGCTGAAGCTTTCTTT.

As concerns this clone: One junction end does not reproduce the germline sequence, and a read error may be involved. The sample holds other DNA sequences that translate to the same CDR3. CDR3 sequence: CASSSDRGFNYGYTF. As DNA, the CDR3 is TGTGCTAGCAGTTCCGACAGGGGATTTAACTATGGCTACACCTTC. This chain connects TRBV6-5 to TRBJ1-2, with TRBD1 matching 8 bases. Germline V gene data show CDR1 as MNHEY and CDR2 as SVGAGI. The CDR3 extends over 15 amino acids.

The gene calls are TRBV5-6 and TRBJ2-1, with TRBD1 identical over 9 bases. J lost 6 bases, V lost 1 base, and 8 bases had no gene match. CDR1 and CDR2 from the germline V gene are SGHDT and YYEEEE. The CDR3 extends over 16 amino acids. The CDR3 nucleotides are TGTGCCAGCAGCTTGCCGGGACAGGGATTGGGCAATGAGCAGTTCTTC. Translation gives CASSLPGQGLGNEQFF.

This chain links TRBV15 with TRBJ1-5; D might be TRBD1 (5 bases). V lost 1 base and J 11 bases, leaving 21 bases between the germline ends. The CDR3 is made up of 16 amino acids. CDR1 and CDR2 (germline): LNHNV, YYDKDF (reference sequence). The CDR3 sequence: CATSRVGSQGGRSQHF. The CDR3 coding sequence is TGTGCCACCAGCAGAGTAGGTTCGCAGGGAGGAAGATCCCAGCATTTT.

In DNA form, the CDR3 reads TGTGCCAGCAGCTTAGATATGACAGGTTGGGCAGAGACCCAGTACTTC. Translated: CASSLDMTGWAETQYF. The chain carries TRBV11-2 and TRBJ2-5; a possible D gene is TRBD1 (6 bases). The CDR3 sequence is 16 residues long. Deletions cut 0 bases from V and 4 bases from J, with 15 bases between. Germline CDR1 is SGHAT and CDR2 is FQNNGV.

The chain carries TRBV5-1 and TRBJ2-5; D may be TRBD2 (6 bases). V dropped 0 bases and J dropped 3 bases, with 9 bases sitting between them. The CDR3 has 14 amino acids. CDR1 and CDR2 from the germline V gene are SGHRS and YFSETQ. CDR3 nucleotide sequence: TGCGCCAGCAGCTTGGGGCTAGCGAAAGAGACCCAGTACTTC. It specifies CASSLGLAKETQYF.

CDR3 sequence (DNA): TGTGCCACCAGCCCGACAGGGGACTATGGCTACACCTTC. It is translated as CATSPTGDYGYTF. The chain employs TRBV15 and TRBJ1-2, with 8 bases that match TRBD1. J gave up 3 bases and V 5 bases, and 2 bases lay outside the gene matches. Germline CDR1 is LNHNV and CDR2 is YYDKDF (reference sequence). The CDR3 is 13 amino acids. Full variable domain (outside the CDR3, taken from reference TRBV15 and TRBJ1-2): DAMVIQNPRYQVTQFGKPVTLSCSQTLNHNVMYWYQQKSSQAPKLLFHYYDKDFNNEADTPDNFQSRRPNTSFCFLDIRSPGLGDTAMYLCATSPTGDYGYTFGSGTRLTVV.

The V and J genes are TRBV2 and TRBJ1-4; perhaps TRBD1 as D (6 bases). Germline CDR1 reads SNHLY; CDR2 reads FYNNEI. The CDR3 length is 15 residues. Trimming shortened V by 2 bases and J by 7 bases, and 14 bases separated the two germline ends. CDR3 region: CASSELGAGGEKLFF. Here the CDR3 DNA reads TGTGCCAGCAGTGAATTGGGGGCAGGCGGTGAAAAACTGTTTTTT.

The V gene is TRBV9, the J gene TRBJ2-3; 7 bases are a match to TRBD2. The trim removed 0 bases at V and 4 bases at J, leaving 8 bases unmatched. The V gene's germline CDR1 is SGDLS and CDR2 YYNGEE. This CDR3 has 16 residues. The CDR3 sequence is CASSVDLSGYADTQYF. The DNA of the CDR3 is TGTGCCAGCAGCGTAGATCTTAGCGGGTATGCAGATACGCAGTATTTT.